This TCR beta chain was found in a study of blood T cells in healthy people across ages. Study findings and constraints: Long-lived and aged donors differed, with more naive CD4+ cells and higher diversity in the long-lived. Diversity of TCR beta correlated strongly with naive T cell percentage. Unsorted PBMCs blocked a conclusive comparison of naive and antigen-experienced cells.

With regard to this clonotype: The target antigen is unknown.

A second PCR, run for roughly 7 to 12 cycles, used a sample-barcoded 5' primer plus a J-beta primer mix. MiXCR, applied by TCRdb to the 5' RACE reads, yields one record per CDR3 protein. The sample comprises about 680,000 distinct CDR3 sequences, about half of which are singletons, and around 32% rests with the top ten. The CDR3 has 17 amino acids. Germline V gene sequence: CDR1 LNHNV, CDR2 YYDKDF (reference sequence). The junction had 6 bases not matched to a gene; V was cut back by 0 bases and J by 1 base. Peripheral blood from each donor was collected in a volume of about 10 milliliters. The TCR originated in an older woman in good health. The specimen sequenced was blood. The genes are TRBV15 and TRBJ2-3; the match to TRBD2 covers 8 bases. CDR3 residues: CATSRDSGGGRTDTQYF. The CDR3 DNA reads as TGTGCCACCAGCAGAGATTCGGGAGGGGGTCGCACAGATACGCAGTATTTT. Full variable domain (rest looked up from reference TRBV15 and TRBJ2-3): DAMVIQNPRYQVTQFGKPVTLSCSQTLNHNVMYWYQQKSSQAPKLLFHYYDKDFNNEADTPDNFQSRRPNTSFCFLDIRSPGLGDTAMYLCATSRDSGGGRTDTQYFGPGTRLTVL.